The 28 T cell receptor beta chains in this list originate from one sample, sequenced in a study of blood T cells in healthy people across ages. Primed by a sample-barcoded 5' primer and a J-beta primer mix, a second PCR proceeded for 7 to 11 cycles. TCRdb re-analysed the 5' RACE reads in MiXCR, keeping a single row per CDR3 protein. This sample yields roughly 1 million distinct CDR3 sequences, of which 20% to 25% are seen a single time; 0.65% to 0.75% belongs to the top ten. These data were likewise used in another study, on T cells of mothers and their children.

Sequencing used blood. The receptors were gathered from a girl aged 2 to 10 in good health.

V is TRBV7-9 and J is TRBJ2-5; no clear D. The J call may not be correct, given that the DNA end is closer to TRBJ2-7. The length of the CDR3 is 14 residues. Germline values: CDR1 SEHNR, CDR2 FQNEAQ (reference sequence). CDR3 amino acids: CASSPRDQAYEQYF. Written as DNA, the CDR3 is TGTGCCAGCAGCCCCCGAGATCAGGCCTACGAGCAGTACTTC.

This clonotype has only a few counts. The chain employs TRBV20-1 and TRBJ2-5, with D possibly TRBD2 on 6 matching bases. The V gene lost 6 bases and the J gene lost 4 bases, with 12 bases spanning the gap. The CDR3 runs 12 residues. Germline V CDR1 and CDR2: DFQATT, SNEGSKA (reference sequence). CDR3 protein: CSAGGPSETQYF. CDR3 bases: TGCAGTGCAGGAGGGCCATCAGAGACCCAGTACTTC.

The gene calls are TRBV7-2 and TRBJ1-2; 7 bases agree with TRBD1. Germline CDR1 SGHTA, CDR2 FQGNSA. The V gene end was trimmed by 5 bases and the J gene end by 4 bases; junction bases not matched to a gene: 7. The CDR3 has 14 residues. CDR3 region: CASSPTGVPYGYTF. The DNA of the CDR3 is TGTGCCAGCAGCCCTACAGGGGTCCCCTATGGCTACACCTTC.

This clonotype was observed a handful of times. The V and J genes are TRBV7-3 and TRBJ2-3; 8 bases align to TRBD2. The germline CDR1 and CDR2 sequences are SGHTA and FQGTGA. The CDR3 has 15 amino acids. V shed 5 bases, J shed 6 bases, and the junction held 10 bases outside the gene matches. CDR3 bases: TGTGCCAGCAGCCCAGGAGCGGGGGCAGGGGATACGCAGTATTTT. The encoded protein is CASSPGAGAGDTQYF.

There are a few counts of this clonotype. The V call is TRBV20-1, the J call TRBJ2-1, with no clear D. Germline V gene sequence: CDR1 DFQATT, CDR2 SNEGSKA (reference sequence). The CDR3 consists of 14 residues. Trimming pared 6 bases from V and 8 bases from J, leaving 20 bases between. The CDR3: CSAPNIGSRDEQFF. The CDR3 DNA follows: TGCAGTGCCCCGAATATTGGTTCTAGGGATGAGCAGTTCTTC.

This clonotype was seen a handful of times. The V call is TRBV7-9, the J call TRBJ2-1; the match to TRBD1 covers 7 bases. Looked up from germline, CDR1 is SEHNR and CDR2 is FQNEAQ (reference sequence). Losses at the gene ends were 1 base for V and 6 bases for J; bases not matched to a gene: 6. This CDR3 is built from 15 residues. In DNA, the CDR3 is TGTGCCAGCAGCTTAGAGGGGGCTCGGGGCAATGAGCAGTTCTTC. This encodes CASSLEGARGNEQFF.

This sequence joins TRBV29-1 and TRBJ1-4; D uncertain. The V gene's germline CDR1 is SQVTM and CDR2 ANQGSEA. The CDR3 has 18 residues. The V end was cut by 2 bases, the J end by 0 bases, with 19 bases between. The CDR3 coding sequence is TGCAGCGTTGAACTGCCCCAATCTACGGATGCAACTAATGAAAAACTGTTTTTT. Protein sequence: CSVELPQSTDATNEKLFF. Full variable domain (rest looked up from reference TRBV29-1 and TRBJ1-4): SAVISQKPSRDICQRGTSLTIQCQVDSQVTMMFWYRQQPGQSLTLIATANQGSEATYESGFVIDKFPISRPNLTFSTLTVSNMSPEDSSIYLCSVELPQSTDATNEKLFFGSGTQLSVL.

The gene calls are TRBV12-3 or TRBV12-4 and TRBJ1-5; D is possibly TRBD1 (6 bases). CDR3 length equals 17 residues. Between the trimmed V and J ends, which lost 3 bases and 0 bases, there was a span of 15 bases. As DNA, the CDR3 is TGTGCCAGCAGTTTTACCGTACGGGGGGCTAGCAATCAGCCCCAGCATTTT. Residues: CASSFTVRGASNQPQHF.

This clonotype was counted a few times. J is TRBJ1-1 and V is TRBV6-6, with TRBD1 matching over 9 bases. V shed 2 bases and J 10 bases; nucleotides not matched to a gene: 8. CDR1 is MNHNY and CDR2 is SVGAGI in the germline V gene (reference sequence). The CDR3 covers 14 residues. CDR3 in amino acids: CASSYGLGQGRAFF. The CDR3 DNA is TGTGCCAGCAGTTACGGTTTGGGACAGGGAAGAGCTTTCTTT.

The chain couples TRBV2 to TRBJ2-3; no firm D call. Germline CDR1 and CDR2: SNHLY and FYNNEI. This CDR3 has 10 residues. V gave up 10 bases and J gave up 4 bases, with 6 bases separating them. The CDR3 here is CATSSDTQYF. The CDR3 DNA sequence: TGTGCCACGAGCTCAGATACGCAGTATTTT.

This clonotype was counted a few times. The chain has TRBV6-1 and TRBJ2-5; 10 bases agree with TRBD2. The DNA matches TRBJ2-7 better at its end, which makes the J call doubtful. The CDR3 totals 14 residues. Germline CDR1 reads MNHNS; CDR2 reads SASEGT. In nucleotides, the CDR3 is TGTGCCAGCAGGGCCTGGACTAGCGGATACGAGCAGTACTTC. It translates to CASRAWTSGYEQYF.

The rearrangement links TRBV3-1 to TRBJ2-2, with TRBD2 as a possible D gene (6 bases). The germline CDR1 and CDR2 sequences are LGHDT and YNNKEL (reference sequence). This CDR3 contains 17 residues. The germline V and J ends were trimmed by 1 base and 7 bases, with 19 bases remaining between them. In nucleotides, the CDR3 is TGTGCCAGCAGCCAAGGGTTCGGCGGGAATGTTAACGGGGAGCTGTTTTTT. Its translation: CASSQGFGGNVNGELFF.

V is TRBV7-9 and J is TRBJ2-5; 7 bases fit TRBD1. J was trimmed by 4 bases and V by 3 bases; bases with no gene match: 5. The CDR3 runs 14 residues. Per the germline V gene, CDR1 is SEHNR and CDR2 is FQNEAQ (reference sequence). The CDR3 region is CASSFRGRRETQYF. CDR3 nucleotide sequence: TGTGCCAGCAGCTTTAGGGGGCGGAGAGAGACCCAGTACTTC.

The chain carries TRBV20-1 and TRBJ1-1, with unresolved D. V was trimmed by 7 bases and J by 0 bases, leaving 12 bases between them. CDR1 and CDR2 from the germline V gene are DFQATT and SNEGSKA (reference sequence). The CDR3 is 13 residues long. This CDR3 is CSVRTPLNTEAFF. In DNA form, the CDR3 reads TGCAGTGTAAGGACCCCCCTGAACACTGAAGCTTTCTTT.

The V and J genes are TRBV27 and TRBJ2-4; D remains ambiguous. Germline CDR1 reads MNHEY; CDR2 reads SMNVEV (reference sequence). The V end lost 7 bases, the J end lost 9 bases, and 25 bases lay between the germline ends. There are 16 residues in the CDR3. The CDR3 DNA is TGTGCCAGCATGGAACGCTTCGAGACTCCCGGTGGCATTCAGTACTTC. It translates to CASMERFETPGGIQYF.

The chain combines TRBV6-1 with TRBJ2-3; TRBD2 might be the D (7 bases). Germline V lookup: CDR1 MNHNS, CDR2 SASEGT. The ends were cut back, 5 bases at V and 2 bases at J, with 23 bases in the middle. The CDR3 runs 18 residues. The CDR3 here is CASSPLGGGRLSTDTQYF. CDR3 DNA: TGTGCCAGCAGTCCATTGGGAGGGGGTCGCCTCTCCACAGATACGCAGTATTTT.

This clonotype was counted only a few times. The CDR3 loop is CSARPPSGALSGANVLTF. CDR3 in DNA: TGCAGTGCTAGGCCTCCAAGCGGGGCCCTCTCTGGGGCCAACGTCCTGACTTTC. The chain couples TRBV20-1 to TRBJ2-6; 7 positions agree with TRBD2. V trimming: 3 bases; J trimming: 0 bases; junction bases outside the gene matches: 11. The CDR3 totals 18 residues. Germline loops: CDR1 DFQATT, CDR2 SNEGSKA (reference sequence).

This clonotype showed up just a few times. The chain joins TRBV3-1 to TRBJ2-1, with D possibly being TRBD1 (6 bases). The CDR3 has 13 residues. The V gene lost 3 bases and the J gene lost 9 bases, with 12 bases spanning the gap. The germline gives CDR1 LGHDT, CDR2 YNNKEL (reference sequence). CDR3 DNA: TGTGCCAGCAGCCACAGGGGAAGGAGTGAGCAGTTCTTC. Protein: CASSHRGRSEQFF.

This clonotype was seen more than once but under ten times. This sequence joins TRBV27 and TRBJ2-3, with a weak D call TRBD1 (6 bases). This CDR3 contains 16 residues. Germline values: CDR1 MNHEY, CDR2 SMNVEV (reference sequence). Between the trimmed V and J ends, which lost 0 bases and 2 bases, there was a span of 12 bases. In nucleotides, the CDR3 is TGTGCCAGCAGTTTATCCACGGGACAATTCACAGATACGCAGTATTTT. Translating it yields CASSLSTGQFTDTQYF.

The chain joins TRBV6-4 to TRBJ1-2; 7 bases agree with TRBD1. Germline-derived CDR1 and CDR2 are MRHNA and SNTAGT. With V trimmed by 4 bases and J by 4 bases, 3 bases remained unmatched. There are 13 residues in the CDR3. CDR3 in DNA: TGTGCCAGCAGTGGCCGGGACAGCTATGGCTACACCTTC. This encodes CASSGRDSYGYTF.

This clonotype has just a few counts. The genes are TRBV19 and TRBJ1-4; D uncertain. In germline, CDR1 is LNHDA, CDR2 SQIVND (reference sequence). With 4 bases removed from V and 6 bases from J, the gap between germline ends came to 6 bases. CDR3 length: 12 amino acids. CDR3 nucleotide sequence: TGTGCCAGTAGTAGAGGGTATGAAAAACTGTTTTTT. Encoded protein: CASSRGYEKLFF.

The V and J genes are TRBV20-1 and TRBJ2-4, with 8 positions matching TRBD1. V lost 7 bases to trimming and J lost 6 bases; unmatched junction nucleotides: 11. There are 14 residues in the CDR3. The V gene's germline CDR1 is DFQATT and CDR2 SNEGSKA (reference sequence). The CDR3: CSGEAQGARNIQYF. The CDR3 DNA sequence: TGCAGTGGAGAGGCGCAGGGGGCGCGAAACATTCAGTACTTC.

The sample holds a few counts of this clonotype. This sequence joins TRBV27 and TRBJ1-1, with a possible D match to TRBD1 (6 bases). Deletions cut 7 bases from V and 4 bases from J, with 16 bases between. Per germline, CDR1 MNHEY and CDR2 SMNVEV (reference sequence). The CDR3 length is 14 residues. In DNA form, the CDR3 reads TGTGCCAGCATCCTGAACAGGGTCGGCACTGAAGCTTTCTTT. As protein: CASILNRVGTEAFF.

V is TRBV6-5 and J is TRBJ2-5; possible D gene TRBD2, 5 bases. Trimming left V 0 bases short and J 5 bases short, with 13 bases between. The CDR3 runs to 15 residues. Germline lookup yields CDR1 MNHEY and CDR2 SVGAGI. The chain's CDR3 is CASSYSEAPVETQYF. The DNA of the CDR3 is TGTGCCAGCAGTTACTCGGAGGCCCCCGTGGAGACCCAGTACTTC.

This chain uses TRBV20-1 with TRBJ2-4, with D perhaps TRBD1 (6 bases). CDR1 and CDR2 from the germline V gene are DFQATT and SNEGSKA (reference sequence). CDR3 size: 15 residues. V shed 5 bases and J shed 4 bases, with 18 bases lying between them. The CDR3 DNA follows: TGCAGTGCTTCCATACAGGGTAACCAGAAAAACATTCAGTACTTC. It yields the protein CSASIQGNQKNIQYF.

This clonotype was observed a few times. This chain joins TRBV21-1 and TRBJ2-3; TRBD2 reflects the table's D call only, with no check against the DNA. TRBV21-1 is assigned pseudogene status. The CDR3 extends over 20 amino acids. CDR3 DNA sequence: TGTGCCAGCAGCAAAACCGAGCCCGGGACTAGCGGGGTTTCTACAGATACGCAGTATTTT. Translating gives CASSKTEPGTSGVSTDTQYF.

This clonotype was counted between two and nine times. The rearrangement joins TRBV6-1 to TRBJ2-7; 9 bases are a match to TRBD1. The CDR3 is made up of 15 amino acids. J was trimmed by 9 bases and V by 7 bases; bases with no gene match: 16. Germline-derived CDR1 and CDR2 are MNHNS and SASEGT. This CDR3 is CASTYEGQGSLRQYF. CDR3 DNA: TGTGCCAGCACCTATGAGGGACAGGGATCCCTACGGCAGTACTTC.

The chain recombines TRBV20-1 with TRBJ2-5, with D maybe TRBD1 (6 bases). This CDR3 contains 12 residues. Trimming stripped 3 bases from V and 5 bases from J, with 10 bases between. CDR1 is DFQATT and CDR2 is SNEGSKA in the germline V gene (reference sequence). CDR3 nucleotides: TGCAGTGCTAGTGACAGGAGGGAGACCCAGTACTTC. Its protein is CSASDRRETQYF.